Here is one T cell receptor beta chain with its context. Within its sample, this clone is medium-sized (0.01 to 0.1%). The target of this receptor is not known. Per-base qualities were not stored, and no clone one base away is much larger. No treatment had been received by any patient before thyroid surgery. Patient clinical samples collected from about 2012 to 2019 were retrospectively analysed using T-cell receptor beta sequencing. V is clipped by 3 bases and J by 0 bases, and the sequence between their germline boundaries is 9 bases long. Counted from cysteine to phenylalanine, this CDR3 has 14 amino acids. Kept here is only the CDR3 DNA, which spans 42 bases and is read in frame from base 1. The germline V gene (reference sequence) gives CDR1 as DFQATT and CDR2 as SNEGSKA. These data originate in a study of metastatic and nonmetastatic thyroid tumors (dated by TCRdb to 2018 to 2021). Notes on the research overall: Repertoires from peripheral blood and from tumor or nodule tissue samples of malignant and benign thyroid patients were compared. Summary of the overall study and its limitations: TCR beta diversity was reported as significantly higher in malignant tumors than in benign nodules, in both blood and tumor samples.

The library relied on PCR. Sequencing instrument: Illumina HiSeq 4000. High-throughput sequencing was used to profile the TCR beta-chain CDR3 region of every patient. The original methods were these. Drawing on CDR3 differences between clinicopathological groups, the researchers built a classifier meant to tell apart patients with distant-metastatic papillary thyroid cancer. The Shannon index was used to measure repertoire diversity, and the Morisita-Horn index was used to measure how similar tumor and blood repertoires were. TCRdb handled the public reads itself, with Q25 trimming in fastp and clone calling in MiXCR, and kept productive beta chains. TCRdb's processing, not the authors' own work, is the source of the V and J calls. This sample lists about 18,000 clones; under 30% were detected once. Clones ranked in the top ten supply under 30% of the sample.

The specimen was tumor tissue. This receptor was identified in a male donor with papillary thyroid cancer or a benign thyroid nodule (not recorded which). Some clones in this sample may be carry-over from other donors' samples. The chain uses TRBV20-1 and TRBJ1-5, with no confident D gene call. This receptor has the CDR3 CSASHSDSNQPQHF. The nucleotide sequence reads as follows: TGCAGTGCTAGTCACAGTGATAGCAATCAGCCCCAGCATTTT.